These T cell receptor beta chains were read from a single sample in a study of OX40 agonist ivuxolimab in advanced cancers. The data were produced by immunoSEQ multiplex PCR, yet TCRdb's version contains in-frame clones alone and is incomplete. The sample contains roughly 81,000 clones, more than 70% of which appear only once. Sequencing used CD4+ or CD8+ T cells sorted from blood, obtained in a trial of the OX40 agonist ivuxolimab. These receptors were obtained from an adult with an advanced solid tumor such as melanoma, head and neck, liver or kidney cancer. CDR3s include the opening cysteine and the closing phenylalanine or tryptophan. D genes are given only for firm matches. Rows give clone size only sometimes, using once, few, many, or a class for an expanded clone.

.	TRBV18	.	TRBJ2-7	CASSLWDGDYEQYF	TGTGCCAGCTCACTCTGGGACGGAGACTACGAGCAGTACTTC
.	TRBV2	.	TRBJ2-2	CASSLRVQRAGELFF	TGTGCCAGCAGTCTCCGGGTCCAGCGCGCCGGGGAGCTGTTTTTT
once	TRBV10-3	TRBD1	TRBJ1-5	CAISGQGGGSNQPQHF	TGTGCCATCAGTGGACAGGGAGGTGGTAGCAATCAGCCCCAGCATTTT
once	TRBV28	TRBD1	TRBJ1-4	CASRDRASEKLFF	TGTGCCAGCAGGGACAGGGCTAGTGAAAAACTGTTTTTT
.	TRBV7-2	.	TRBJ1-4	CASSLGGGYGEKLFF	TGTGCCAGCAGCTTAGGGGGGGGATACGGTGAAAAACTGTTTTTT
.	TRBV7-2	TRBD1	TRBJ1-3	CASSPGGTGRNTIYF	TGTGCCAGCAGCCCGGGAGGGACAGGTCGAAACACCATATATTTT
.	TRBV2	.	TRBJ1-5	CASSERQVRSQPQHF	TGTGCCAGCAGTGAACGGCAGGTTCGGTCGCAGCCCCAGCATTTT
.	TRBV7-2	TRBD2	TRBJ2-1	CASSFIGTSGVEFF	TGTGCCAGCAGCTTTATTGGGACTAGCGGGGTGGAGTTCTTC
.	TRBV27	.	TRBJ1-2	CASSSQTRNGNYGYTF	TGTGCCAGCAGTTCCCAGACACGAAATGGTAACTATGGCTACACCTTC
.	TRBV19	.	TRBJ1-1	CASSIDTEAFF	TGTGCCAGTAGTATAGACACTGAAGCTTTCTTT
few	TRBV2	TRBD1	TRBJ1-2	CASSEQGEEGYTF	TGTGCCAGCAGTGAGCAGGGGGAGGAGGGCTACACCTTC
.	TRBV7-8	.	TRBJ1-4	CASSQQANEKLFF	TGTGCCAGCAGCCAGCAAGCTAATGAAAAACTGTTTTTT
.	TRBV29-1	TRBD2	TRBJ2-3	CSSREGPPNTDTQYF	TGCAGCAGCCGGGAGGGCCCCCCCAACACAGATACGCAGTATTTT
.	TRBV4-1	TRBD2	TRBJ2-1	CASSAAGLVGGREQFF	TGCGCCAGCAGCGCCGCGGGACTAGTGGGGGGCCGGGAGCAGTTCTTC
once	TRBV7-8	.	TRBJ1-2	CASRERGRGDGYTF	TGTGCCAGCAGGGAAAGGGGTAGGGGCGATGGCTACACCTTC
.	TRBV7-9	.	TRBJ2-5	CASSVPFRDPGETQYF	TGTGCCAGCAGCGTACCCTTCCGGGACCCCGGAGAGACCCAGTACTTC
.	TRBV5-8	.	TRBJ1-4	CASSFGTAGREKLFF	TGTGCCAGCAGCTTTGGAACCGCCGGGAGGGAAAAACTGTTTTTT
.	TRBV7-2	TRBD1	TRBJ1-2	CASSPGQGRGYTF	TGTGCCAGCAGTCCAGGACAGGGGAGAGGCTACACCTTC
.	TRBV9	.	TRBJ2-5	CASSDRAGGGETQYF	TGTGCCAGCAGCGACAGGGCAGGGGGAGGGGAGACCCAGTACTTC
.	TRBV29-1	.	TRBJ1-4	CSAGRGGEKLFF	TGCAGCGCTGGCAGGGGTGGGGAAAAACTGTTTTTT
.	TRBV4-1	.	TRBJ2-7	CASSQGRRGSSYEQYF	TGCGCCAGCAGCCAAGGGCGTAGGGGGAGCTCCTACGAGCAGTACTTC
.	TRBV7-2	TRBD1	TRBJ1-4	CASSLVQGGNEKLFF	TGTGCCAGCAGCTTAGTACAGGGGGGAAATGAAAAACTGTTTTTT
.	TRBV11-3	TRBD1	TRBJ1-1	CASSVGQGNTEAFF	TGTGCCAGCAGCGTAGGACAGGGAAACACTGAAGCTTTCTTT
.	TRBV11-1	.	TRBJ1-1	CASRPLRGANTEAFF	TGTGCCAGCAGACCCCTTAGAGGAGCGAACACTGAAGCTTTCTTT
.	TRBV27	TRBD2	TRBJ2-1	CASRLRFLAGVDNEQFF	TGTGCCAGCAGACTTAGATTTCTAGCGGGGGTGGATAATGAGCAGTTCTTC
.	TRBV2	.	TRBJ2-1	CASTQSSYNEQFF	TGTGCCAGCACTCAAAGCTCCTACAATGAGCAGTTCTTC
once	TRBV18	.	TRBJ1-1	CASSIRNQSSTQRAEAFF	TGTGCCAGCTCCATCCGGAACCAGTCCTCGACGCAAAGGGCTGAAGCTTTCTTT
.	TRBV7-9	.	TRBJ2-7	CASSLDFAEQYF	TGTGCCAGCAGCTTAGATTTCGCCGAGCAGTACTTC
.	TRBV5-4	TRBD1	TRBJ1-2	CASSRDRVDGYTF	TGTGCCAGCAGCAGGGACAGGGTGGACGGCTACACCTTC
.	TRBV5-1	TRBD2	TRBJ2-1	CASSTRTSRDNEQFF	TGCGCCAGCAGCACCAGGACTAGCCGAGACAATGAGCAGTTCTTC
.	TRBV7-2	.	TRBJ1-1	CASSLMSGAEAFF	TGTGCCAGCAGCTTAATGTCGGGCGCTGAAGCTTTCTTT
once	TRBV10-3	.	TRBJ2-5	CAISPGLEVETQYF	TGTGCCATCAGCCCAGGGTTGGAGGTAGAGACCCAGTACTTC
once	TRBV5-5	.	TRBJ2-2	CASSLGRPGTGELFF	TGTGCCAGCAGCTTGGGTAGACCGGGGACCGGGGAGCTGTTTTTT
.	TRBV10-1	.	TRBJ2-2	CASSEYGRANTGELFF	TGCGCCAGCAGTGAGTACGGCAGGGCGAACACCGGGGAGCTGTTTTTT
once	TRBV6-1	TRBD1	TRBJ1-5	CASSTGGGQPQHF	TGTGCCAGCAGTACAGGGGGCGGTCAGCCCCAGCATTTT
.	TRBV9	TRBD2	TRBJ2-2	CASSVGLAGDTSLTTGELFF	TGTGCCAGCAGCGTAGGTCTAGCGGGGGATACCTCCCTAACCACCGGGGAGCTGTTTTTT
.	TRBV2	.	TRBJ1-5	CASSPPQAPGQPQHF	TGTGCCAGCAGCCCCCCACAGGCCCCCGGTCAGCCCCAGCATTTT
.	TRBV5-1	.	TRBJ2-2	CASRKGGANTGELFF	TGCGCCAGCAGAAAAGGGGGGGCGAACACCGGGGAGCTGTTTTTT
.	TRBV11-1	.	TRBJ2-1	CASSLMTQVGDNEQFF	TGTGCCAGCAGCTTAATGACCCAAGTGGGGGACAATGAGCAGTTCTTC
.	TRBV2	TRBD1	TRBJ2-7	CASRRGGGEQYF	TGTGCCAGCAGGAGAGGGGGCGGCGAGCAGTACTTC
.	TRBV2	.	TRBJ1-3	CASNPAEGNTIYF	TGTGCCAGCAATCCAGCGGAGGGAAACACCATATATTTT
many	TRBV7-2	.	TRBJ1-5	CASSSPGSSQPQHF	TGTGCCAGCAGCTCGCCGGGTAGTAGTCAGCCCCAGCATTTT
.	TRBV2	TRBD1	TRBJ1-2	CASRRGQDGYTF	TGTGCCAGCAGGAGGGGGCAGGATGGCTACACCTTC
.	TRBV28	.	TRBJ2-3	CASSETTGPQYF	TGTGCCAGCAGTGAGACGACAGGCCCGCAGTATTTT
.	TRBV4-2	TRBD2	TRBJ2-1	CASCRASGAYNEQFF	TGTGCCAGCTGTCGGGCTAGCGGGGCCTACAATGAGCAGTTCTTC
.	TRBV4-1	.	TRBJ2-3	CASSQDLSTDTQYF	TGCGCCAGCAGCCAAGACCTTAGCACAGATACGCAGTATTTT
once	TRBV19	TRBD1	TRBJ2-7	CASGSTGGTGEQYF	TGTGCCAGTGGCTCGACAGGGGGAACGGGCGAGCAGTACTTC
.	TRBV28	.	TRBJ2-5	CASSFPSAGTETQYF	TGTGCCAGCAGTTTTCCCAGCGCAGGGACAGAGACCCAGTACTTC
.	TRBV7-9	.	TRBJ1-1	CASSLGRESTEAFF	TGTGCCAGCAGCTTAGGGAGGGAGAGCACTGAAGCTTTCTTT
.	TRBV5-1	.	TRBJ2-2	CASSVNSGELFF	TGCGCCAGCAGTGTTAATTCCGGGGAGCTGTTTTTT
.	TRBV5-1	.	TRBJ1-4	CASSLLGGDNEKLFF	TGCGCCAGCAGCTTGTTGGGAGGGGATAATGAAAAACTGTTTTTT
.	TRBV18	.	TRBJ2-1	CASSPPRAGGTNNEQFF	TGTGCCAGCTCACCACCGCGGGCTGGTGGCACCAACAATGAGCAGTTCTTC
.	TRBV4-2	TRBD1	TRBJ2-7	CASSLDLTGGQGQYF	TGTGCCAGCAGCCTAGACCTGACAGGGGGCCAAGGGCAGTACTTC
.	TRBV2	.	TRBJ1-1	CASIQGRGTEAFF	TGTGCCAGCATTCAGGGCCGGGGAACTGAAGCTTTCTTT